Presented here are 28 T cell receptor beta chains from one specimen sequenced in a study of CD8 T cells in ankylosing spondylitis (TCRdb year 2017). What the research found in general, with its limitations: A TCR beta motif of fewer than 10 highly homologous amino acid variants appeared characteristic of blood from ankylosing spondylitis patients.

Libraries were made using 5' RACE. The listed sequencing device is Illumina HiSeq 2500. The raw public data were reprocessed by TCRdb itself: fastp quality trimming at Q25, MiXCR clonotype calling, in-frame beta chains only. Each CDR3 protein appears once, grouped with its most common genes and DNA. This sample has 800,000 to 900,000 distinct CDR3 sequences in its table, and 10% to 15% of those were observed once. Of the sample, 0.51% falls within the top ten clones. No antigen has been assigned to these receptors. Specimen: blood, either unsorted or a sorted T cell fraction (not recorded which). Every receptor here comes from a male donor with ankylosing spondylitis.

The rearrangement uses TRBV20-1 and TRBJ1-1; TRBD1 aligns across 7 bases. In germline, CDR1 is DFQATT, CDR2 SNEGSKA (reference sequence). V shed 7 bases and J 5 bases; nucleotides not matched to a gene: 10. This CDR3 is 13 amino acids long. In DNA, the CDR3 is TGCAGTGTTTTAAGGGGGCGCCGGACTGAAGCTTTCTTT. Translating gives CSVLRGRRTEAFF.

This clonotype was observed a handful of times. The chain carries TRBV5-1 and TRBJ1-1, with a possible D match to TRBD1 (6 bases). The germline CDR1 and CDR2 sequences are SGHRS and YFSETQ. The CDR3 has 15 residues. The V end lost 2 bases, the J end lost 1 base, and 12 bases lay between the germline ends. This chain's CDR3 is CASSFIPGENTEAFF. DNA of the CDR3: TGCGCCAGCAGCTTCATCCCAGGGGAGAACACTGAAGCTTTCTTT.

The chain links TRBV20-1 to TRBJ2-3; D ambiguous. There are 13 residues in the CDR3. Germline V CDR1 and CDR2: DFQATT, SNEGSKA (reference sequence). V dropped 2 bases and J dropped 0 bases, with 6 bases sitting between them. The CDR3 protein is CSARHSSTDTQYF. The DNA for the CDR3 is TGCAGTGCTAGACACAGCAGCACAGATACGCAGTATTTT.

This clonotype has more than one count but fewer than ten. The chain carries TRBV18 and TRBJ1-4, with 7 bases aligning to TRBD1. V lost 5 bases and J lost 3; bases outside the gene matches: 6. The length of the CDR3 is 15 residues. Germline values: CDR1 KGHSH, CDR2 LQKENI. The CDR3 nucleotides read TGTGCCAGCTCAAATTCGGGACAGCCTAATGAAAAACTGTTTTTT. Protein: CASSNSGQPNEKLFF.

The chain couples TRBV7-3 to TRBJ2-1; 12 bases are a match to TRBD1. This CDR3 is 15 amino acids long. V was pared by 5 bases and J by 3 bases, with 2 bases of the junction left unmatched. Germline assignment: CDR1 SGHTA and CDR2 FQGTGA. In nucleotides, the CDR3 is TGTGCCAGCAGCAGGGACAGGGGGCTCTACAATGAGCAGTTCTTC. Translated: CASSRDRGLYNEQFF.

This clonotype was detected a few times. The gene calls are TRBV6-2 or TRBV6-3 and TRBJ1-1; D uncertain. V lost 5 bases to trimming and J lost 10 bases, with 20 bases between them. This CDR3 has 14 amino acids. CDR1 is MNHEY and CDR2 is SVGEGT in the germline V gene. CDR3 coding DNA: TGTGCCAGCAGTACCCGGGTTCTCAGTATGAGAGCTTTCTTT. Translated: CASSTRVLSMRAFF.

The chain is built from TRBV20-1 and TRBJ2-2; 7 bases match TRBD1. CDR1 and CDR2 from the germline V gene are DFQATT and SNEGSKA (reference sequence). The CDR3 extends over 14 amino acids. With 6 bases clipped from V and 1 base from J, the junction kept 5 bases outside the gene matches. CDR3 sequence: CSATRTGNTGELFF. The CDR3 DNA follows: TGCAGTGCCACAAGGACAGGGAACACCGGGGAGCTGTTTTTT.

This chain uses TRBV4-1 with TRBJ2-3, with 8 bases identical to TRBD2. V shed 4 bases, J shed 4 bases, and the junction held 7 bases outside the gene matches. This CDR3 is 15 amino acids long. CDR1 is MGHRA and CDR2 is YSYEKL in the germline V gene. The CDR3 here is CASSLTGLAPDTQYF. Written as DNA, the CDR3 is TGCGCCAGCAGCCTAACCGGACTAGCACCAGATACGCAGTATTTT.

V usage is TRBV10-3 and J usage is TRBJ2-7; TRBD1 is a possible D gene (6 bases). Germline V gene sequence: CDR1 ENHRY, CDR2 SYGVKD. Trimming removed 7 bases from V and 3 bases from J, with 16 bases in between. This CDR3 region has 14 residues. CDR3 DNA: TGTGCCATCATGGCGGCAGGGGACCACTACGAGCAGTACTTC. Encoded protein: CAIMAAGDHYEQYF.

The rearrangement links TRBV20-1 to TRBJ2-3; 10 nucleotides align to TRBD1. V trimming: 0 bases; J trimming: 3 bases; junction bases outside the gene matches: 3. CDR1 is DFQATT and CDR2 is SNEGSKA in the germline V gene (reference sequence). The CDR3 is 15 residues long. CDR3 region: CSAREGTGDTDTQYF. The CDR3 nucleotides are TGCAGTGCTAGAGAGGGGACAGGGGATACAGATACGCAGTATTTT.

This clonotype was counted at least ten times. The genes are TRBV6-5 and TRBJ1-1; D gene uncertain. Germline lookup yields CDR1 MNHEY and CDR2 SVGAGI. V was pared by 5 bases and J by 4 bases, with 8 bases between. This CDR3 comprises 12 residues. CDR3 coding DNA: TGTGCCAGCAGTCCCGAGCCCACTGAAGCTTTCTTT. The encoded protein is CASSPEPTEAFF.

This clonotype was counted a few times. The CDR3 sequence is CASSRQSGDIGEKLFF. CDR3 DNA: TGTGCCAGCAGCCGCCAGAGTGGCGATATCGGTGAAAAACTGTTTTTT. The rearrangement uses TRBV7-2 and TRBJ1-4, with no clear D. Germline CDR1 SGHTA, CDR2 FQGNSA. V was clipped by 5 bases and J by 7 bases, with 20 bases between them. The CDR3 consists of 16 residues.

This clonotype was detected only a few times. The chain uses TRBV4-3 and TRBJ2-1; 11 nucleotides line up with TRBD2. With 0 bases clipped from V and 9 bases from J, the junction kept 10 bases outside the gene matches. The CDR3 extends over 17 amino acids. The germline gives CDR1 LGHNA, CDR2 YSLEER. The CDR3 DNA reads as TGCGCCAGCAGCCAAGAACGACTAGCGGGATGGGGGAGTGAGCAGTTCTTC. Residues: CASSQERLAGWGSEQFF.

This clonotype was detected a few times. The chain is built from TRBV20-1 and TRBJ2-7; 7 nucleotides agree with TRBD2. The CDR3 length is 14 residues. Per germline, CDR1 DFQATT and CDR2 SNEGSKA (reference sequence). J lost 6 bases, V lost 4 bases, and 12 bases had no gene match. The CDR3 is CSATQLATKGEQYF. CDR3 bases: TGCAGTGCTACGCAACTAGCGACAAAGGGCGAGCAGTACTTC.

This chain connects TRBV28 to TRBJ2-7; 7 nucleotides line up with TRBD1. V gave up 3 bases and J gave up 1 base; unmatched junction bases: 6. The CDR3 runs 15 residues. CDR1 and CDR2 (germline): MDHEN, SYDVKM. The CDR3 here is CASSFYQGVSYEQYF. CDR3 in DNA: TGTGCCAGCAGTTTTTACCAGGGGGTTTCCTACGAGCAGTACTTC.

Points on this clonotype: This may be a read error, as it is one base from a much larger clone. This rearrangement joins TRBV20-1 to TRBJ1-6; D gene ambiguous. CDR1 is DFQATT and CDR2 is SNEGSKA in the germline V gene (reference sequence). V gave up 3 bases and J gave up 10 bases, with 10 bases separating them. The CDR3 has 12 amino acids. The CDR3 coding sequence is TGCAGTGCTAGGAAGACGAGGTCACCCCTCCACTTT. Residues: CSARKTRSPLHF.

This clonotype was observed a handful of times. V gene TRBV10-3 combines with J gene TRBJ2-1; TRBD2 aligns across 13 bases. J lost 7 bases, V lost 7 bases, and 7 bases had no gene match. CDR3 length: 15 residues. Germline loops: CDR1 ENHRY, CDR2 SYGVKD. CDR3 in amino acids: CAITQGLAGPNEQFF. The DNA for the CDR3 is TGTGCCATCACCCAGGGACTAGCGGGGCCAAATGAGCAGTTCTTC.

V usage is TRBV20-1 and J usage is TRBJ1-5; D perhaps matches TRBD1 (5 bases). Germline loops: CDR1 DFQATT, CDR2 SNEGSKA (reference sequence). This CDR3 has 18 amino acids. Trimming stripped 0 bases from V and 5 bases from J, with 23 bases between. The CDR3 is CSARDEGKLGDLDQPQHF. The CDR3 DNA reads TGCAGTGCTAGAGATGAGGGGAAATTAGGGGATTTGGATCAGCCCCAGCATTTT.

Only a few counts were recorded for this clonotype. V and J are TRBV6-5 and TRBJ1-1; D is undetermined. The germline gives CDR1 MNHEY, CDR2 SVGAGI. V gave up 0 bases and J gave up 3 bases, with 17 bases separating them. There are 17 residues in the CDR3. The CDR3 loop is CASSYSISGSVHTEAFF. As DNA, the CDR3 is TGTGCCAGCAGTTACTCGATTTCCGGATCGGTTCACACTGAAGCTTTCTTT.

Ten or more counts support this clonotype. The chain recombines TRBV4-2 with TRBJ2-3, with unresolved D. There are 19 residues in the CDR3. V was shortened by 3 bases and J by 1 base, with 23 bases between the two germline ends. Germline CDR1 and CDR2: LGHNA and YNFKEQ. CDR3 sequence: CASSHKRESQPDRTDTQYF. Written as DNA, the CDR3 is TGTGCCAGCAGCCACAAAAGGGAATCCCAGCCCGACCGCACAGATACGCAGTATTTT.

The chain couples TRBV5-4 to TRBJ1-1, with D possibly TRBD1 on 6 matching bases. CDR1 and CDR2 from the germline V gene are SGHNT and YYREEE (reference sequence). The CDR3 extends over 14 amino acids. Trimming removed 4 bases from V and 1 base from J, with 11 bases in between. The CDR3 here is CASSVGTTNTEAFF. The CDR3 DNA reads as TGTGCCAGCAGCGTCGGGACAACGAACACTGAAGCTTTCTTT. Supplemented by reference TRBV5-4 and TRBJ1-1, the full variable domain reads ETGVTQSPTHLIKTRGQQVTLRCSSQSGHNTVSWYQQALGQGPQFIFQYYREEENGRGNFPPRFSGLQFPNYSSELNVNALELDDSALYLCASSVGTTNTEAFFGQGTRLTVV.

This clonotype was observed once. At one end the junction does not follow the germline gene, possibly because of a read error. The chain links TRBV10-1 to TRBJ2-1, with 7 bases that match TRBD1. Germline-derived CDR1 and CDR2 are WNHNN and SYGVQD (reference sequence). This CDR3 has 14 amino acids. The CDR3 DNA is TGCACCAGCTCCGGGACAGACTCCTACAATGAGCAGTTCTTC. Its protein product is CTSSGTDSYNEQFF.

This clonotype was counted once. Mismatch with germline at one junction end may stem from a read error. The chain links TRBV20-1 to TRBJ1-1, with a weak D call TRBD1 (5 bases). CDR1 is DFQATT, CDR2 SNEGSKA, per germline (reference sequence). The CDR3 contains 14 residues. DNA of the CDR3: TGCAGTGATAGAGTTTGGGGGACGAACACTGAAGCTTTCTTT. Amino acid sequence: CSDRVWGTNTEAFF.

The chain is built from TRBV4-2 and TRBJ2-1; 12 positions agree with TRBD2. CDR1 and CDR2 from the germline V gene are LGHNA and YNFKEQ. This CDR3 is built from 19 residues. With V trimmed by 2 bases and J by 6 bases, 14 bases remained unmatched. CDR3 DNA sequence: TGTGCCAGCAGCCAACCACCTAGCGGGGGGGCCCCCGCGGCCAATGAGCAGTTCTTC. It encodes CASSQPPSGGAPAANEQFF.

V and J are TRBV20-1 and TRBJ2-3, with D possibly being TRBD2 (5 bases). This CDR3 is built from 13 residues. CDR1 is DFQATT and CDR2 is SNEGSKA in the germline V gene (reference sequence). V was clipped by 4 bases and J by 2 bases, with 10 bases between them. CDR3 bases: TGCAGTGCTACCTGGAGGCCCACAGATACGCAGTATTTT. This sequence encodes CSATWRPTDTQYF.

The chain carries TRBV4-3 and TRBJ2-4; D ambiguous. Trimming removed 4 bases at V and 6 bases at J, with 16 bases between. CDR3 length equals 15 residues. Germline CDR1 reads LGHNA; CDR2 reads YSLEER. DNA of the CDR3: TGCGCCAGCAGCCCTACCCCGGGCGTTGGAAACATTCAGTACTTC. This translates into CASSPTPGVGNIQYF.

The chain employs TRBV12-3 or TRBV12-4 and TRBJ1-5; 7 bases map to TRBD1. V lost 2 bases, J lost 9 bases, and 7 bases stayed unmatched. The CDR3 covers 14 residues. The CDR3 spells CASSLRDSSRPQHF. The CDR3 DNA is TGTGCCAGCAGTTTAAGGGACAGCAGTCGGCCCCAGCATTTT.

Only a few counts were recorded for this clonotype. The chain combines TRBV12-3 or TRBV12-4 with TRBJ1-5; D remains ambiguous. The CDR3 totals 15 residues. The germline V and J ends were trimmed by 3 bases and 0 bases, with 9 bases remaining between them. The CDR3 loop reads CASSLSVNSNQPQHF. In nucleotides, the CDR3 is TGTGCCAGCAGTTTGAGCGTCAATAGCAATCAGCCCCAGCATTTT.